Reported below is one T cell receptor beta chain. The entry originates in a study of T cells expressing NK-cell markers. About the study: It was sorted CD3+CD56-NKG2C+, CD3+CD56+NKG2C- and CD3+CD56+NKG2C+ T cells that provided the TCR beta repertoires.

The CDR3 covers 13 residues. CDR1 is MGHRA, CDR2 YSYEKL, per germline. From the 5' RACE reads, TCRdb lists one entry per CDR3 protein and no DNA. Its table records 350,000 to 400,000 distinct CDR3 sequences. The gene calls are TRBV4-1 and TRBJ2-3. The specimen was blood T cells: a sorted CD56 or NKG2C T cell subset, CD4+ or CD8+ T cells, or bulk PBMC T cells (not recorded which). This TCR derives from a woman aged 50 to 65 in good health. The CDR3 reads CASSLQPTDTQYF.